This T cell receptor (beta chain) was identified in a study of memory CD4+ T cells and cytomegalovirus serostatus. Study-level results: CD4+ memory repertoires contained about two fifths of the 164 reported CMV TCRbeta sequences.

As for this clone: The target antigen is unknown.

Per the authors' pipeline: After removing out-of-frame reads, 2 million to 2.5 million distinct TCRbeta sequences remained. Sequencing used immunoSEQ multiplex PCR; TCRdb keeps in-frame clones, though not all of them. D and trimming were read from the DNA, whereas the V and J calls and clone size are those reported in that table. The sample holds roughly 39,000 clones, nearly 80% seen once. Between the trimmed V and J ends, which lost 5 bases and 7 bases, there was a span of 15 bases. The CDR3 spans 14 residues. Germline V gene lookup returns CDR1 SGHAT and CDR2 FQDESV (reference sequence). The sort gate was single viable CD3+CD4+CD8-CD45RO+ cells for memory CD4+ T cells.

This clonotype was sampled from an adult in good health and CMV-seronegative. The chain links TRBV11-1 to TRBJ1-5; tentatively, D is TRBD1 (5 bases). The specimen sequenced was memory CD4+ T cells from blood. The DNA of the CDR3 is TGTGCCAGCAGCCCATATACGGAGGGGCAGCCCCAGCATTTT. Translated: CASSPYTEGQPQHF.